The present entry profiles one TCR beta chain with its context. The target antigen is unknown. The entry originates in a study of T cell responses to AZD1222 COVID-19 vaccine. Produced via immunoSEQ multiplex PCR; TCRdb's table is partial and in-frame only. The sample shows more than 120,000 clones, roughly nine tenths of them seen only once. Study-wide findings and caveats: It should be noted that donors were predominantly white British and more often female, and clonal diversity was possibly underestimated.

Sequencing used peripheral blood, obtained 28 days after the second AZD1222 dose. This clonotype was sampled from an adult who received the AZD1222 COVID-19 vaccine.

CDR3 loop: CASSPGTDSFGYTF. DNA for the CDR3: TGTGCCAGCAGTCCCGGGACAGACAGTTTCGGCTACACCTTC. The rearrangement joins TRBV2 to TRBJ1-2; 7 bases fit TRBD1. This CDR3 has 14 amino acids. Germline-derived CDR1 and CDR2 are SNHLY and FYNNEI. Trimming took 5 bases from V and 8 from J; bases not matched to a gene: 11.